Listed here are 29 T cell receptor beta chains from one sample, sequenced in a study of control samples from healthy donors and cancer patients. TCRdb's table, derived via immunoSEQ multiplex PCR, lists solely in-frame clones and lacks some. The repertoire holds 60,000 to 75,000 clones, with roughly nine tenths as singletons. Sequenced sample: PBMCs. The receptor source for this set is a man aged 60 to 69 with colorectal cancer.

This rearrangement joins TRBV4-3 to TRBJ2-1; the D gene is possibly TRBD2 (6 bases). V lost 4 bases, J lost 0 bases, and 16 bases lay in between. Germline CDR1 and CDR2: LGHNA and YSLEER. The CDR3 covers 17 residues. The CDR3 nucleotides are TGCGCCAGCAGCCCCACCGGGACTCCTAGCTCCTACAATGAGCAGTTCTTC. Translating it yields CASSPTGTPSSYNEQFF.

V gene TRBV7-2 combines with J gene TRBJ2-5, with 14 bases aligning to TRBD2. J was trimmed by 4 bases and V by 5 bases; bases with no gene match: 6. Germline CDR1 is SGHTA and CDR2 is FQGNSA. The length of the CDR3 is 16 residues. DNA for the CDR3: TGTGCCAGCAGCGCGGGACTAGCGGGGGCGGGAGAGACCCAGTACTTC. This codes for CASSAGLAGAGETQYF.

The rearrangement uses TRBV27 and TRBJ1-1; 8 nucleotides align to TRBD1. V shed 6 bases, J shed 1 base, and the junction held 4 bases outside the gene matches. Germline V gene sequence: CDR1 MNHEY, CDR2 SMNVEV (reference sequence). The CDR3 consists of 14 residues. The CDR3 here is CASSVQGGNTEAFF. CDR3 coding DNA: TGTGCCAGCAGCGTACAGGGGGGGAACACTGAAGCTTTCTTT.

The V and J genes are TRBV6-6 and TRBJ1-1; D not certain. Trimming shortened V by 6 bases and J by 3 bases, and 11 bases separated the two germline ends. The CDR3 is made up of 13 amino acids. The germline gives CDR1 MNHNY, CDR2 SVGAGI (reference sequence). The CDR3 region has the DNA TGTGCCAGCAGGGGTATTGGGGACACTGAAGCTTTCTTT. Residues: CASRGIGDTEAFF.

This clone was observed a handful of times. The V and J genes are TRBV7-3 and TRBJ2-2; the D gene is possibly TRBD1 (5 bases). The CDR3 length is 13 residues. Germline assignment: CDR1 SGHTA and CDR2 FQGTGA. Trimming took off 5 bases at V and 7 bases at J, with 11 bases between the two ends. The CDR3, as DNA: TGTGCCAGCAGCCCGCAGGGAAACGGGGAGCTGTTTTTT. Residues: CASSPQGNGELFF. The whole variable domain, filled in from reference TRBV7-3 and TRBJ2-2, reads GAGVSQTPSNKVTEKGKYVELRCDPISGHTALYWYRQSLGQGPEFLIYFQGTGAADDSGLPNDRFFAVRPEGSVSTLKIQRTERGDSAVYLCASSPQGNGELFFGEGSRLTVL.

V usage is TRBV28 and J usage is TRBJ1-4; D is unclear. Trimming stripped 2 bases from V and 7 bases from J, with 11 bases between. The germline CDR1 and CDR2 sequences are MDHEN and SYDVKM. The CDR3 runs to 14 residues. Here the CDR3 DNA reads TGTGCCAGCAGTTTAGGGGATCCACGTGAAAAACTGTTTTTT. Protein product: CASSLGDPREKLFF.

The chain employs TRBV11-2 and TRBJ1-5; D unresolved. CDR3 length: 13 residues. Trimming removed 0 bases at V and 6 bases at J, with 6 bases between. CDR1 and CDR2 (germline): SGHAT, FQNNGV. Here the CDR3 reads CASSLERSQPQHF. The CDR3 DNA follows: TGTGCCAGCAGCTTAGAACGTTCTCAGCCCCAGCATTTT.

This chain connects TRBV4-1 to TRBJ2-7; 8 bases line up with TRBD2. With V trimmed by 0 bases and J by 9 bases, 13 bases remained unmatched. CDR1 and CDR2 (germline): MGHRA, YSYEKL. The CDR3 length is 16 residues. This CDR3 reads CASSQDPRTSLLGQYF. CDR3 in DNA: TGCGCCAGCAGCCAAGATCCGCGGACTAGCCTGCTGGGGCAGTACTTC.

V usage is TRBV7-9 and J usage is TRBJ1-6, with a tentative D call TRBD1 (5 bases). The ends were cut back, 5 bases at V and 7 bases at J, with 12 bases in the middle. CDR1 is SEHNR, CDR2 FQNEAQ, per germline (reference sequence). The CDR3 runs 14 residues. This CDR3 is CASSQGRLNSPLHF. In DNA form, the CDR3 reads TGTGCCAGCAGCCAGGGCCGTCTGAATTCACCCCTCCACTTT.

A few counts support this clone. The V call is TRBV12-3 or TRBV12-4, the J call TRBJ2-3; D is uncertain. Trimming removed 8 bases at V and 2 bases at J, with 11 bases between. The CDR3 is 13 amino acids. The CDR3 reads CASGVYSTDTQYF. The DNA for the CDR3 is TGTGCCAGCGGGGTATACTCCACAGATACGCAGTATTTT.

The V call is TRBV11-2, the J call TRBJ2-1; unclear D gene. Trimming removed 0 bases from V and 9 bases from J, with 9 bases in between. The germline V gene encodes CDR1 SGHAT and CDR2 FQNNGV. The CDR3 runs 13 residues. Here the CDR3 reads CASSLDRLGEQFF. The DNA for the CDR3 is TGTGCCAGCAGCTTAGATAGGTTAGGTGAGCAGTTCTTC.

The gene calls are TRBV30 and TRBJ2-7, with 9 positions matching TRBD2. Germline V CDR1 and CDR2: GTSNPN, SVGIG (reference sequence). This CDR3 is built from 15 residues. The J segment lost 1 base and the V segment lost 4 bases, leaving 8 bases of the junction unmatched. The CDR3 reads CAWTHPAGGSYEQYF. CDR3 nucleotide sequence: TGTGCCTGGACCCACCCAGCGGGGGGATCCTACGAGCAGTACTTC.

The chain recombines TRBV6-2 or TRBV6-3 with TRBJ1-2; D not resolved. V was shortened by 2 bases and J by 6 bases, with 7 bases between the two germline ends. Germline V gene data show CDR1 as MNHEY and CDR2 as SVGEGT. The CDR3 loop spans 12 amino acids. CDR3 sequence reads: CASSYGSHGYTF. The CDR3 DNA follows: TGTGCCAGCAGTTACGGCAGCCATGGCTACACCTTC.

The chain recombines TRBV9 with TRBJ2-3, with 7 bases that match TRBD2. Germline V CDR1 and CDR2: SGDLS, YYNGEE. Losses at the gene ends were 5 bases for V and 6 bases for J; bases not matched to a gene: 12. This CDR3 comprises 15 residues. The CDR3 region has the DNA TGTGCCAGCAGTTCCCAAGCGGGGTCCCATGATACGCAGTATTTT. The encoded protein is CASSSQAGSHDTQYF. Full variable domain (rest looked up from reference TRBV9 and TRBJ2-3): DSGVTQTPKHLITATGQRVTLRCSPRSGDLSVYWYQQSLDQGLQFLIQYYNGEERAKGNILERFSAQQFPDLHSELNLSSLELGDSALYFCASSSQAGSHDTQYFGPGTRLTVL.

The gene calls are TRBV6-5 and TRBJ2-2; maybe TRBD2 (7 bases). Germline V gene lookup returns CDR1 MNHEY and CDR2 SVGAGI. Trimming pared 7 bases from V and 3 bases from J, leaving 15 bases between. The CDR3 spans 15 residues. Written as DNA, the CDR3 is TGTGCCAGCAAAGGGGAGGGGGGATACACCGGGGAGCTGTTTTTT. It yields the protein CASKGEGGYTGELFF.

This clone is a singleton in its sample. The rearrangement links TRBV4-3 to TRBJ1-2, with no clear D. In germline, CDR1 is LGHNA, CDR2 YSLEER. V was shortened by 0 bases and J by 2 bases, with 7 bases between the two germline ends. There are 14 residues in the CDR3. The CDR3 DNA sequence: TGCGCCAGCAGCCAAGACCCCCTCAACTATGGCTACACCTTC. Translation: CASSQDPLNYGYTF.

The genes are TRBV7-9 and TRBJ2-1; the D is unclear. Germline CDR1 reads SEHNR; CDR2 reads FQNEAQ (reference sequence). This CDR3 contains 13 residues. Trimming took 1 base from V and 5 from J, leaving 6 bases between them. Here the CDR3 DNA reads TGTGCCAGCAGCTTAGAACTTAACAATGAGCAGTTCTTC. It specifies CASSLELNNEQFF.

The chain couples TRBV4-2 to TRBJ2-7; D is unclear. Germline CDR1 LGHNA, CDR2 YNFKEQ. The CDR3 has 12 residues. The germline V and J ends were trimmed by 2 bases and 5 bases, with 7 bases remaining between them. The CDR3 region has the DNA TGTGCCAGCAGCCAAAGCCGCCACGAGCAGTACTTC. This gives the protein CASSQSRHEQYF.

The chain recombines TRBV6-6 with TRBJ2-2; 12 bases are a match to TRBD2. The CDR3 is made up of 15 amino acids. Per germline, CDR1 MNHNY and CDR2 SVGAGI (reference sequence). V shed 5 bases, J shed 4 bases, and the junction held 2 bases outside the gene matches. CDR3: CASSKTSGGTGELFF. DNA of the CDR3: TGTGCCAGCAGTAAGACTAGCGGGGGCACCGGGGAGCTGTTTTTT.

V and J are TRBV9 and TRBJ2-3; TRBD2 matches at 8 bases. Germline lookup yields CDR1 SGDLS and CDR2 YYNGEE. The length of the CDR3 is 16 residues. Germline trimming cut 0 bases from V and 4 bases from J; bases unmatched to any gene: 7. The DNA for the CDR3 is TGTGCCAGCAGCGTAGATTCCGGGGGGGCCGCAGATACGCAGTATTTT. This codes for CASSVDSGGAADTQYF.

V usage is TRBV6-5 and J usage is TRBJ2-5, with TRBD2 matching 8 bases. After removal of 6 bases from V and 4 bases from J, the junction contained 10 bases not matched to a gene. Germline V gene data show CDR1 as MNHEY and CDR2 as SVGAGI. CDR3 length: 15 amino acids. The CDR3 loop reads CASSPDVAGRETQYF. In DNA, the CDR3 is TGTGCCAGCAGCCCGGACGTAGCGGGGCGAGAGACCCAGTACTTC.

V and J are TRBV7-3 and TRBJ2-3, with a possible D match to TRBD2 (5 bases). This CDR3 is built from 15 residues. Germline V gives CDR1 SGHTA, CDR2 FQGTGA. The ends were cut back, 0 bases at V and 3 bases at J, with 10 bases in the middle. The CDR3 sequence: CASSLTASRTDTQYF. CDR3 coding DNA: TGTGCCAGCAGCTTAACGGCTAGCCGGACAGATACGCAGTATTTT.

This chain uses TRBV28 with TRBJ2-7; tentatively, D is TRBD2 (5 bases). This CDR3 has 15 residues. CDR1 is MDHEN and CDR2 is SYDVKM in the germline V gene. V lost 2 bases and J 9 bases, leaving 20 bases between the germline ends. The CDR3 here is CASSLNDPGIAGQYF. The DNA of the CDR3 is TGTGCCAGCAGTTTAAACGACCCCGGGATTGCGGGGCAGTACTTC.

The chain employs TRBV19 and TRBJ2-1, with TRBD2 as a possible D gene (6 bases). Trimming shortened V by 6 bases and J by 2 bases, and 8 bases separated the two germline ends. Germline lookup yields CDR1 LNHDA and CDR2 SQIVND (reference sequence). The CDR3 runs 13 residues. The CDR3 region is CASRTGAYNEQFF. The CDR3 DNA sequence: TGTGCCAGTAGAACGGGGGCCTACAATGAGCAGTTCTTC.

This rearrangement joins TRBV21-1 to TRBJ2-3; TRBD1 was called by the table and not checked on the DNA. TRBV21-1 is assigned pseudogene status. The CDR3 runs to 16 residues. The CDR3 is CASSPPWTFFTDTQYF. CDR3 bases: TGTGCCAGCAGCCCACCCTGGACATTTTTCACAGATACGCAGTATTTT.

This clone has a handful of counts. This sequence joins TRBV5-1 and TRBJ1-3, with 9 bases fitting TRBD1. This CDR3 has 18 amino acids. Unmatched junction bases numbered 7, after V lost 0 bases and J lost 0 bases. CDR1 and CDR2 from the germline V gene are SGHRS and YFSETQ. The CDR3 sequence: CASSLATGTGTSGNTIYF. CDR3 DNA sequence: TGCGCCAGCAGCTTGGCCACCGGGACAGGGACCTCTGGAAACACCATATATTTT.

The chain employs TRBV15 and TRBJ1-3; 7 bases agree with TRBD1. The CDR3 consists of 14 residues. Germline V gives CDR1 LNHNV, CDR2 YYDKDF (reference sequence). The V gene end was trimmed by 5 bases and the J gene end by 3 bases; junction bases not matched to a gene: 4. The CDR3 nucleotides read TGTGCCACCAGCGGAAGGGGGCTTGGAAACACCATATATTTT. As protein: CATSGRGLGNTIYF. Using reference TRBV15 and TRBJ1-3 for the parts outside the CDR3, the full variable domain is DAMVIQNPRYQVTQFGKPVTLSCSQTLNHNVMYWYQQKSSQAPKLLFHYYDKDFNNEADTPDNFQSRRPNTSFCFLDIRSPGLGDTAMYLCATSGRGLGNTIYFGEGSWLTVV.

The genes are TRBV4-1 and TRBJ1-5; TRBD1 agrees at 9 bases. Germline trimming cut 2 bases from V and 9 bases from J; bases unmatched to any gene: 11. CDR1 is MGHRA, CDR2 YSYEKL, per germline. This CDR3 has 16 amino acids. The CDR3 here is CASSQTGTGIDRPQHF. The CDR3 DNA is TGCGCCAGCAGCCAAACCGGGACAGGGATCGATCGGCCCCAGCATTTT.

The CDR3 bases are TGTGCCAGCAGCGCACGACAGGGGGCAGGGGAGACCCAGTACTTC. The encoded protein is CASSARQGAGETQYF. The rearrangement links TRBV9 to TRBJ2-5; 10 bases align to TRBD1. The ends lost 3 bases at V and 5 bases at J; junction bases unmatched: 7. The CDR3 consists of 15 residues. Germline CDR1 and CDR2: SGDLS and YYNGEE.